These T cell receptor beta chains were read from a single sample in a study of blood T cell repertoires in COVID-19. Clones were read by immunoSEQ multiplex PCR, and TCRdb kept only the in-frame ones, dropping some. The repertoire holds under 200,000 clones, with 88% as singletons. Input material: PBMCs or T cells enriched from blood (not recorded which). All receptors come from a woman between 50 and 59 years old who had recovered from COVID-19. Each CDR3 is given with its conserved first and last residue. A D gene is named only where the DNA matches it firmly. Some rows mark clone size as missing; the rest say once, few, many or name a class of expanded clone.

v_gene	d_gene	j_gene	abundance	CDR3aa	CDR3nt
TRBV5-1	-	TRBJ1-4	-	CASSPTEMNEKLFF	TGCGCCAGCAGCCCGACAGAAATGAATGAAAAACTGTTTTTT
TRBV21-1	-	TRBJ1-1	-	CASSHLGAANTEAFF	TGTGCCAGCAGCCACCTAGGGGCCGCGAACACTGAAGCTTTCTTT
TRBV4-1	TRBD2	TRBJ2-1	-	CASSRLPGLTNNEQFF	TGCGCCAGCAGCCGCCTACCGGGACTAACGAACAATGAGCAGTTCTTC
TRBV6-2/TRBV6-3	TRBD1	TRBJ1-1	-	CASSYNRGGTKWNTEAFF	TGTGCCAGCAGTTACAACAGGGGCGGTACGAAATGGAACACTGAAGCTTTCTTT
TRBV6-5	TRBD1	TRBJ1-1	-	CASRGDRGRNTEAFF	TGTGCCAGCAGGGGGGACAGGGGGCGGAACACTGAAGCTTTCTTT
TRBV19	-	TRBJ2-1	-	CASSIVQAEQFF	TGTGCCAGTAGTATAGTACAGGCCGAGCAGTTCTTC
TRBV7-8	-	TRBJ1-6	once	CASSARAGAGNSPLHF	TGTGCCAGCAGCGCTCGGGCGGGGGCAGGTAATTCACCCCTCCACTTT
TRBV7-2	TRBD1	TRBJ1-2	once	CASRNDRANGYTF	TGTGCCAGCAGAAATGACAGGGCAAATGGCTACACCTTC
TRBV7-9	TRBD2	TRBJ2-1	-	CASSYLAGGPNEQFF	TGTGCCAGCAGCTACCTAGCGGGGGGGCCTAATGAGCAGTTCTTC
TRBV7-3	-	TRBJ1-2	-	CASRLGYRDEDGYTF	TGTGCCAGCAGGCTTGGGTACAGGGACGAGGATGGCTACACCTTC
TRBV6-4	-	TRBJ2-7	-	CASSDGTAFDRSSYEQYF	TGTGCCAGCAGTGACGGTACTGCCTTCGACAGGTCTTCCTACGAGCAGTACTTC
TRBV30	TRBD2	TRBJ2-2	-	CAWSPPGTRSGELFF	TGTGCCTGGAGTCCCCCCGGGACTAGATCCGGGGAGCTGTTTTTT
TRBV19	-	TRBJ1-1	-	CASQPSGLRGEAFF	TGTGCCAGTCAACCGAGTGGACTACGCGGGGAAGCTTTCTTT
TRBV24-1	-	TRBJ1-6	once	CATSDYEGSPLHF	TGTGCCACCAGTGATTATGAGGGTTCACCCCTCCACTTT
TRBV6-5	TRBD1	TRBJ2-1	-	CASRYRDRAYNEQFF	TGTGCCAGCAGATACCGGGACAGGGCTTACAATGAGCAGTTCTTC
TRBV6-5	TRBD1	TRBJ1-2	-	CASSPDRDYGYTF	TGTGCCAGCAGCCCCGACAGGGACTATGGCTACACCTTC
TRBV18	TRBD1	TRBJ1-5	-	CASSLTGGAERMGNQPQHF	TGTGCCAGCTCCCTCACAGGGGGCGCCGAGAGAATGGGCAATCAGCCCCAGCATTTT
TRBV11-3	TRBD1	TRBJ1-1	-	CASSLYTGGTEAFF	TGTGCCAGCAGCCTTTACACAGGGGGGACTGAAGCTTTCTTT
TRBV14	TRBD1	TRBJ2-6	-	CASSQLQGGVNRQLANVLTF	TGTGCCAGCAGCCAGCTACAGGGGGGAGTAAATCGTCAGTTGGCCAACGTCCTGACTTTC
TRBV5-8	-	TRBJ2-3	-	CASSLGVAVGTDTQYF	TGTGCCAGCAGCTTGGGGGTAGCGGTTGGCACAGATACGCAGTATTTT
TRBV11-3	TRBD2	TRBJ2-3	-	CASSPRGGAATDTQYF	TGTGCCAGCAGCCCCCGGGGGGGGGCGGCGACAGATACGCAGTATTTT
TRBV4-2	TRBD2	TRBJ2-1	-	CASSQDQERGVNEQFF	TGTGCCAGCAGCCAAGATCAGGAGCGGGGGGTAAATGAGCAGTTCTTC
TRBV7-9	-	TRBJ2-1	-	CASSLAVGSVYNEQFF	TGTGCCAGCAGCTTAGCGGTGGGGAGCGTCTACAATGAGCAGTTCTTC
TRBV7-2	-	TRBJ2-1	-	CASSLRTAYNEQFF	TGTGCCAGCAGCTTAAGAACAGCATACAATGAGCAGTTCTTC
TRBV4-3	-	TRBJ1-2	-	CASSQDRGRQGYTF	TGCGCCAGCAGCCAAGACAGGGGACGACAAGGCTACACCTTC
TRBV11-2	-	TRBJ2-3	-	CASSLSGPDTQYF	TGTGCCAGCAGTCTATCCGGTCCAGATACGCAGTATTTT
TRBV6-1	TRBD2	TRBJ2-7	-	CASSDLRRGSPYEQYF	TGTGCCAGCAGTGACTTGCGGCGGGGGAGCCCCTACGAGCAGTACTTC
TRBV12-5	-	TRBJ2-3	-	CASGFSGSADTQYF	TGTGCTAGTGGTTTTTCAGGGTCGGCAGATACGCAGTATTTT
TRBV5-4	-	TRBJ1-4	-	CASSAGDSSGEKLFF	TGTGCCAGCAGCGCCGGGGACTCCTCAGGGGAAAAACTGTTTTTT
TRBV6-2/TRBV6-3	-	TRBJ2-1	-	CASSPPPRRLDEQFF	TGTGCCAGCAGCCCACCCCCCCGACGACTAGATGAGCAGTTCTTC
TRBV27	-	TRBJ2-2	-	CASSLLGRGGSTGELFF	TGTGCCAGCAGTTTATTGGGCAGGGGTGGTAGTACCGGGGAGCTGTTTTTT
TRBV5-1	-	TRBJ2-5	-	CASSLRGPMETQYF	TGCGCCAGCAGCTTGAGAGGGCCAATGGAGACCCAGTACTTC
TRBV9	TRBD1	TRBJ1-3	-	CASSGTSGGPGNTIYF	TGTGCCAGCAGCGGAACGTCAGGGGGGCCTGGAAACACCATATATTTT
TRBV5-1	-	TRBJ2-7	-	CASSLTGYYEQYF	TGCGCCAGCAGCTTGACAGGGTACTACGAGCAGTACTTC
TRBV7-3	-	TRBJ2-1	-	CASSLLGGEQFF	TGTGCCAGCAGCTTGTTAGGGGGTGAGCAGTTCTTC
TRBV19	-	TRBJ2-7	once	CASSITDLDEQYF	TGTGCCAGTAGTATAACAGACCTCGACGAGCAGTACTTC
TRBV4-1	TRBD2	TRBJ2-1	-	CASSQREWVGLDYNEQFF	TGCGCCAGCAGCCAGAGGGAATGGGTGGGACTAGATTACAATGAGCAGTTCTTC
TRBV11-3	-	TRBJ1-5	few	CASSQDFSNQPQHF	TGTGCCAGCAGTCAGGACTTTAGCAATCAGCCCCAGCATTTT
TRBV2	TRBD1	TRBJ1-4	-	CASSVDRGHEKLFF	TGTGCCAGCAGCGTAGACAGGGGGCATGAAAAACTGTTTTTT
TRBV2	TRBD2	TRBJ2-3	-	CASSLPTSGVLVTDTQYF	TGTGCCAGCAGCTTACCGACTAGCGGGGTTTTAGTCACAGATACGCAGTATTTT
TRBV9	-	TRBJ1-6	-	CASSPDRQFSPLHF	TGTGCCAGCAGCCCTGACAGACAGTTTTCACCCCTCCACTTT